This paragraph reports one TCR beta chain. Its antigen is currently unknown. Clones were read by immunoSEQ multiplex PCR, and TCRdb kept only the in-frame ones, dropping some. The sample lists over 150,000 clones, about 79% occurring once. The data were obtained in a study of cytomegalovirus exposure and HLA in healthy donors. Study information: The 500 to 850 first-cohort repertoires and the 110 or so validation repertoires shared the same platform, a later analysis reported. The study's findings and limits: Cytomegalovirus-associated TCR beta chains were listed, numbering under 200. The TCR clusters that emerged in the first cohort tended, a later analysis found, to co-occur in the 95 to 150 validation repertoires.

The CDR3 extends over 14 amino acids. Trimming took off 0 bases at V and 2 bases at J, with 7 bases between the two ends. Germline lookup yields CDR1 MDHEN and CDR2 SYDVKM. The material sequenced was PBMCs. The J gene is TRBJ1-1, the V gene TRBV28, with unresolved D. The receptor's source is a woman aged 30 to 39 in good health and CMV-seropositive. The CDR3 nucleotides are TGTGCCAGCAGTTTATGGAGGAGCAACACTGAAGCTTTCTTT. Its translation is CASSLWRSNTEAFF.